The present entry profiles one TCR beta chain with its context. Its antigen is not known. Cryopreserved PBMCs yielded about 2 micrograms of genomic DNA for TCR beta libraries. Measured with immunoSEQ multiplex PCR; TCRdb has only the in-frame clones, and not every one. Here the sample spans some 140,000 clones, less than 95% being singletons. These data originate in a study of cytotoxic CD8 clonotypes in ibrutinib-treated CLL. CDR1 and CDR2 (germline): SGHTA, FQGTGA. V dropped 4 bases and J dropped 6 bases, with 9 bases sitting between them. The CDR3 contains 13 residues. Study-level findings and limits: Shared public clonotypes were rare, and on treatment they either got smaller or stayed the same.

The source was PBMCs, collected after 12 months of ibrutinib treatment. V usage is TRBV7-3 and J usage is TRBJ2-2, with D maybe TRBD1 (6 bases). This clonotype was sampled from a human donor with chronic lymphocytic leukemia. CDR3 region: CASSSGAPGELFF. The CDR3 DNA is TGTGCCAGCAGCTCAGGGGCCCCCGGGGAGCTGTTTTTT.